This section outlines one T cell receptor beta chain sequence together with its context. The CDR3 runs 15 residues. Trimming took off 5 bases at V and 3 bases at J, with 17 bases between the two ends. For the second PCR, which ran for roughly 6 to 11 cycles, a sample-barcoded 5' primer and a J-beta primer mix were used. TCRdb reanalysed the 5' RACE reads using MiXCR and keeps one entry per CDR3 protein. The sample shows around 800,000 distinct CDR3 sequences, around 25% of them seen only once. The source of the sample is a study of blood T cells in healthy people across ages. These records were also assigned to another study, of T cells of mothers and their children.

The rearrangement links TRBV12-3 or TRBV12-4 to TRBJ2-7, with D possibly TRBD1 on 7 matching bases. This receptor was obtained from a boy between 5 and 17 years old in good health. Input material: blood. CDR3 loop: CASSDRQGGIYEQYF. The CDR3 nucleotides read TGTGCCAGCAGTGACAGACAGGGAGGTATCTACGAGCAGTACTTC.